A single sample gave rise to the 20 T cell receptor beta chains below, sequenced in a study of blood T cells in healthy people across ages. The second PCR ran roughly 7 to 12 cycles with a sample-barcoded 5' primer and J-beta primers. TCRdb re-analysed the 5' RACE reads in MiXCR, keeping a single row per CDR3 protein. Of about a million distinct CDR3 sequences listed, approximately 50% are singletons. The specimen sequenced was blood. The receptors shown here come from a woman aged 55-70 years in good health.

This chain connects TRBV27 to TRBJ2-5, with 12 bases identical to TRBD2. After removal of 5 bases from V and 1 base from J, the junction contained 5 bases not matched to a gene. The germline V gene encodes CDR1 MNHEY and CDR2 SMNVEV (reference sequence). The CDR3 is 16 amino acids. As DNA, the CDR3 is TGTGCCAGCAGTCCGACGACTAGCGGGGGCCAAGAGACCCAGTACTTC. It encodes CASSPTTSGGQETQYF.

In its sample, this clonotype was seen a few times. The gene calls are TRBV5-1 and TRBJ2-6; 8 bases agree with TRBD1. The CDR3 contains 17 residues. Unmatched junction bases numbered 4, after V lost 2 bases and J lost 0 bases. Germline CDR1 and CDR2: SGHRS and YFSETQ. The chain's CDR3 is CASSFGQGASGANVLTF. CDR3 DNA sequence: TGCGCCAGCAGCTTCGGACAGGGTGCCTCTGGGGCCAACGTCCTGACTTTC.

Of note for this clonotype: A much larger clone lies one base from this, so it may be a read error. The V and J genes are TRBV5-5 and TRBJ1-1; D remains unclear. The CDR3 runs 11 residues. Trimming took off 1 base at V and 4 bases at J, with 2 bases between the two ends. Germline values: CDR1 SGHKS, CDR2 YYEKEE (reference sequence). The CDR3 region has the DNA TGTGCCAGCAGCTTGACCACTGAAGCTTTCTTT. Encoded protein: CASSLTTEAFF. Supplemented by reference TRBV5-5 and TRBJ1-1, the full variable domain reads DAGVTQSPTHLIKTRGQQVTLRCSPISGHKSVSWYQQVLGQGPQFIFQYYEKEERGRGNFPDRFSARQFPNYSSELNVNALLLGDSALYLCASSLTTEAFFGQGTRLTVV.

This chain links TRBV30 with TRBJ2-5; 7 bases line up with TRBD1. The J call is doubtful: the DNA matches TRBJ2-7 better. The length of the CDR3 is 14 residues. Germline lookup yields CDR1 GTSNPN and CDR2 SVGIG (reference sequence). In DNA form, the CDR3 reads TGTGCCTGGGGGGTCGGGACAGCGGTCAACGAGCAGTACTTC. This codes for CAWGVGTAVNEQYF.

This clonotype was picked up a small number of times. The chain links TRBV7-2 to TRBJ2-1; TRBD2 matches at 8 bases. V shed 5 bases and J 7 bases; nucleotides not matched to a gene: 13. This CDR3 contains 16 residues. Germline V CDR1 and CDR2: SGHTA, FQGNSA. The CDR3 DNA is TGTGCCAGCAGCCGCCTGGGAGTAGCGGGAAGGAATGAGCAGTTCTTC. It is translated as CASSRLGVAGRNEQFF.

V is TRBV15 and J is TRBJ2-5; D uncertain. The better agreement between TRBJ2-7 and the DNA end casts doubt on the J call. The CDR3 length is 13 residues. The V gene's germline CDR1 is LNHNV and CDR2 YYDKDF (reference sequence). As DNA, the CDR3 is TGTGCCACCAGCAGAGACAGGCTCCACGAGCAGTACTTC. Translated: CATSRDRLHEQYF.

This rearrangement joins TRBV7-2 to TRBJ2-2; 7 positions match TRBD1. V lost 7 bases to trimming and J lost 3 bases; unmatched junction nucleotides: 14. This CDR3 has 17 amino acids. Germline CDR1 is SGHTA and CDR2 is FQGNSA. The DNA for the CDR3 is TGTGCCAGCAACGTTAGGGGGCTAGTTCTTTACACCGGGGAGCTGTTTTTT. It encodes CASNVRGLVLYTGELFF. Drawing the rest from reference TRBV7-2 and TRBJ2-2, the complete variable domain is GAGVSQSPSNKVTEKGKDVELRCDPISGHTALYWYRQSLGQGLEFLIYFQGNSAPDKSGLPSDRFSAERTGGSVSTLTIQRTQQEDSAVYLCASNVRGLVLYTGELFFGEGSRLTVL.

The gene calls are TRBV6-5 and TRBJ2-3; TRBD2 aligns across 9 bases. CDR1 is MNHEY, CDR2 SVGAGI, per germline. Germline trimming cut 6 bases from V and 2 bases from J; bases unmatched to any gene: 9. The CDR3 sequence is 16 residues long. The CDR3 nucleotides read TGTGCCAGCAGCCGGCTAGCGGGAAAGCTCACAGATACGCAGTATTTT. Amino acid sequence: CASSRLAGKLTDTQYF.

The gene calls are TRBV29-1 and TRBJ2-7; a weak D match, TRBD1 (6 bases). V was pared by 4 bases and J by 3 bases, with 16 bases between. From germline, CDR1 is SQVTM and CDR2 ANQGSEA. This CDR3 is built from 14 residues. The CDR3 region has the DNA TGCAGCGTTGGGGGACACGAATTTGGCTACGAGCAGTACTTC. Amino acid sequence: CSVGGHEFGYEQYF.

J is TRBJ1-2 and V is TRBV4-1; tentatively, D is TRBD1 (5 bases). V lost 3 bases and J lost 4, with 21 bases in between. CDR1 is MGHRA, CDR2 YSYEKL, per germline. The CDR3 consists of 17 residues. The DNA for the CDR3 is TGCGCCAGCAGCCACCAAAAGGGAGGGGACCGGTCCTATGGCTACACCTTC. This sequence encodes CASSHQKGGDRSYGYTF.

J is TRBJ1-5 and V is TRBV3-1; 8 bases align to TRBD1. Germline loops: CDR1 LGHDT, CDR2 YNNKEL (reference sequence). This CDR3 spans 14 amino acids. V dropped 4 bases and J dropped 5; count of bases not matched to a gene: 4. DNA for the CDR3: TGTGCCAGCAGCCGACAGGGGTTCGATCAGCCCCAGCATTTT. It codes for CASSRQGFDQPQHF. Variable domain in full (rest from reference TRBV3-1 and TRBJ1-5): DTAVSQTPKYLVTQMGNDKSIKCEQNLGHDTMYWYKQDSKKFLKIMFSYNNKELIINETVPNRFSPKSPDKAHLNLHINSLELGDSAVYFCASSRQGFDQPQHFGDGTRLSIL.

This sequence joins TRBV20-1 and TRBJ2-1, with D possibly being TRBD2 (6 bases). Between the trimmed V and J ends, which lost 1 base and 7 bases, there was a span of 17 bases. There are 15 residues in the CDR3. CDR1 is DFQATT, CDR2 SNEGSKA, per germline (reference sequence). The CDR3 DNA is TGCAGTGCTAGAGTTGCTAGGGGAGGTAAGAATGAGCAGTTCTTC. Translation: CSARVARGGKNEQFF.

The chain joins TRBV4-1 to TRBJ1-1; D unresolved. The V and J ends lost 5 bases and 2 bases respectively, with 15 bases between them. This CDR3 is 15 amino acids long. CDR1 and CDR2 (germline): MGHRA, YSYEKL. CDR3 sequence reads: CASSAHSEINTEAFF. The CDR3 DNA reads TGCGCCAGCAGCGCCCACAGCGAGATTAACACTGAAGCTTTCTTT.

The V gene is TRBV7-9, the J gene TRBJ2-6; no clear D gene. V was trimmed by 5 bases and J by 0 bases, leaving 8 bases between them. CDR3 length: 15 amino acids. Per the germline V gene, CDR1 is SEHNR and CDR2 is FQNEAQ (reference sequence). The CDR3 here is CASSPHSSGANVLTF. CDR3 nucleotides: TGTGCCAGCAGCCCCCACAGCTCTGGGGCCAACGTCCTGACTTTC.

V is TRBV2 and J is TRBJ2-6, with no clear D. Germline-derived CDR1 and CDR2 are SNHLY and FYNNEI. The length of the CDR3 is 14 residues. V shed 6 bases and J shed 7 bases, with 13 bases lying between them. CDR3 nucleotide sequence: TGTGCCAGCAGGGCACAGCTGAGTGCCAACGTCCTGACTTTC. Translated, it gives CASRAQLSANVLTF.

This clonotype has a handful of counts. The chain employs TRBV20-1 and TRBJ2-1, with TRBD2 matching over 9 bases. Losses at the gene ends were 3 bases for V and 8 bases for J; bases not matched to a gene: 8. The CDR3 runs to 14 residues. Germline V gene data show CDR1 as DFQATT and CDR2 as SNEGSKA (reference sequence). The CDR3 sequence is CSASTRREGHEQFF. DNA for the CDR3: TGCAGTGCTAGTACTAGGCGGGAGGGTCATGAGCAGTTCTTC.

The J gene is TRBJ2-7, the V gene TRBV6-2 or TRBV6-3; the D gene is possibly TRBD1 (5 bases). The germline V gene encodes CDR1 MNHEY and CDR2 SVGEGT. This CDR3 contains 16 residues. Deletions cut 7 bases from V and 3 bases from J, with 22 bases between. This CDR3 reads CASTRTSGWPFYEQYF. The CDR3 DNA reads as TGTGCCAGCACCAGAACGTCAGGGTGGCCCTTCTACGAGCAGTACTTC.

In this sample, this clonotype turned up a few times. The V gene is TRBV3-1, the J gene TRBJ2-2; the match to TRBD2 covers 8 bases. Trimming removed 0 bases from V and 5 bases from J; junction bases left unmatched: 5. The CDR3 loop spans 16 amino acids. Germline V gene sequence: CDR1 LGHDT, CDR2 YNNKEL (reference sequence). The CDR3 spells CASSQDTASGTGELFF. For the CDR3, the DNA is TGTGCCAGCAGCCAAGATACGGCTAGCGGGACCGGGGAGCTGTTTTTT.

The J gene is TRBJ2-7, the V gene TRBV27; unclear D gene. The CDR3 length is 13 residues. Germline CDR1 reads MNHEY; CDR2 reads SMNVEV (reference sequence). The germline V and J ends were trimmed by 4 bases and 1 base, with 8 bases remaining between them. Here the CDR3 DNA reads TGTGCCAGCAGTTGGTTCGGTTCCTACGAGCAGTACTTC. Its protein is CASSWFGSYEQYF.

The chain links TRBV12-3 or TRBV12-4 to TRBJ2-5; 10 positions agree with TRBD1. The V and J ends lost 3 bases and 1 base, in that order; junction bases with no gene match: 11. CDR3 length: 18 residues. As DNA, the CDR3 is TGTGCCAGCAGTTTTTGGGCCCTAAGACAGGGGGCCCAAGAGACCCAGTACTTC. Translating gives CASSFWALRQGAQETQYF.